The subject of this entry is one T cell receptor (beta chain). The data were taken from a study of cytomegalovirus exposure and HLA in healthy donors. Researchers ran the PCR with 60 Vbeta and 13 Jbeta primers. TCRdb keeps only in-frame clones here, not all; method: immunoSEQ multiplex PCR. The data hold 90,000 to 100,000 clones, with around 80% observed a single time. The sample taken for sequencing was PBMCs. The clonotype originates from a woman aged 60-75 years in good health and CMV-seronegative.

The CDR3 coding sequence is TGTGCCAGCAGCGTAGTGGGGCGGGGGTCCTACAATGAGCAGTTCTTC. Translation gives CASSVVGRGSYNEQFF. The chain recombines TRBV9 with TRBJ2-1, with 7 bases identical to TRBD2. The CDR3 is 16 amino acids. Looked up from germline, CDR1 is SGDLS and CDR2 is YYNGEE. J lost 1 base, V lost 0 bases, and 4 bases had no gene match.